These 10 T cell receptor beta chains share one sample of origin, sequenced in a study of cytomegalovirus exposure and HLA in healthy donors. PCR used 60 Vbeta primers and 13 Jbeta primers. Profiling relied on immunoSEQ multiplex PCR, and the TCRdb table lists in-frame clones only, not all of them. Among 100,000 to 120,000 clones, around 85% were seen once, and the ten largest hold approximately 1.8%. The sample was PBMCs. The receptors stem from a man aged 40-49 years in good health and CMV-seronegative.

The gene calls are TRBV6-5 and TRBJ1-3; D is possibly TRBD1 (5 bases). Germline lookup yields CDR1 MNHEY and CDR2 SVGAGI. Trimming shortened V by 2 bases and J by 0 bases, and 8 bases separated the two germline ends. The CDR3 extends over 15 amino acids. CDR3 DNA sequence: TGTGCCAGCAGTTACAGGGACTTCTCTGGAAACACCATATATTTT. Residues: CASSYRDFSGNTIYF.

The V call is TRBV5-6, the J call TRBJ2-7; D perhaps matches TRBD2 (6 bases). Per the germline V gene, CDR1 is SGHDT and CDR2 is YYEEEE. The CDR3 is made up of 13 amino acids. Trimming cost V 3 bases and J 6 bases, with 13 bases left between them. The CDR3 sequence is CASSSVGGREQYF. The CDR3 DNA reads TGTGCCAGCAGCTCAGTGGGGGGACGCGAGCAGTACTTC.

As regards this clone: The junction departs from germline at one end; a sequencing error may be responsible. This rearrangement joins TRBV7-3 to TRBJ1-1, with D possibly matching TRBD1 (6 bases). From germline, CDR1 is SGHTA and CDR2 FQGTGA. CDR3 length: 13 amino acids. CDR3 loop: CASSLIVRGEAFF. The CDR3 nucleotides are TGTGCCAGCAGTTTAATTGTCAGGGGTGAAGCTTTCTTT. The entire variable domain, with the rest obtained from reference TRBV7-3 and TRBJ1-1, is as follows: GAGVSQTPSNKVTEKGKYVELRCDPISGHTALYWYRQSLGQGPEFLIYFQGTGAADDSGLPNDRFFAVRPEGSVSTLKIQRTERGDSAVYLCASSLIVRGEAFFGQGTRLTVV.

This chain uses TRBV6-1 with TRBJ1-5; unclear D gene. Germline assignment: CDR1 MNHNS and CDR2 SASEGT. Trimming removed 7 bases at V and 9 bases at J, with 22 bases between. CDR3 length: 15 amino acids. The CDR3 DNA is TGTGCCAGCACCAACATGCGAGGGATGATCAGGCCCCAGCATTTT. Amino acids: CASTNMRGMIRPQHF.

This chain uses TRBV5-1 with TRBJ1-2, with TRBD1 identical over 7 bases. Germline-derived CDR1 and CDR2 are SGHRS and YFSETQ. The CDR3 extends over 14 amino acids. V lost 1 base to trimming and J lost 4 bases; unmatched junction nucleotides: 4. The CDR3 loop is CASSLQGQLYGYTF. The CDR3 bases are TGCGCCAGCAGCTTGCAGGGACAGCTCTATGGCTACACCTTC. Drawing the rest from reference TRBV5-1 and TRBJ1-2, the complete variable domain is KAGVTQTPRYLIKTRGQQVTLSCSPISGHRSVSWYQQTPGQGLQFLFEYFSETQRNKGNFPGRFSGRQFSNSRSEMNVSTLELGDSALYLCASSLQGQLYGYTFGSGTRLTVV.

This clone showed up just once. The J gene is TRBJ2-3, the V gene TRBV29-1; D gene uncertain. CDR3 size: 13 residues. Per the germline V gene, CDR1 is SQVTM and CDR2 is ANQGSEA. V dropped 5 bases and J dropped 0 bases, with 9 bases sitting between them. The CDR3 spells CSVQASSTDTQYF. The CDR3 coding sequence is TGCAGCGTTCAGGCATCTAGCACAGATACGCAGTATTTT.

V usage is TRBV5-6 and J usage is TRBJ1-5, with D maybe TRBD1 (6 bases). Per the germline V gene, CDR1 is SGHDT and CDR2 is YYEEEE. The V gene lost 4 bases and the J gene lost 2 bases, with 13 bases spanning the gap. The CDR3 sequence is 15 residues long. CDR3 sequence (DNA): TGTGCCAGCAGCCAAAGGACAGTTGGCAATCAGCCCCAGCATTTT. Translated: CASSQRTVGNQPQHF.

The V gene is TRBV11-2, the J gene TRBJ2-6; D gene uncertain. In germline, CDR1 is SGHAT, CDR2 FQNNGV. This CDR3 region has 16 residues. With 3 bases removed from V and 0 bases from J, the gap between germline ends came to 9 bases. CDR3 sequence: CASSFTLSSGANVLTF. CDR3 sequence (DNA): TGTGCCAGCAGCTTCACGCTAAGCTCTGGGGCCAACGTCCTGACTTTC.

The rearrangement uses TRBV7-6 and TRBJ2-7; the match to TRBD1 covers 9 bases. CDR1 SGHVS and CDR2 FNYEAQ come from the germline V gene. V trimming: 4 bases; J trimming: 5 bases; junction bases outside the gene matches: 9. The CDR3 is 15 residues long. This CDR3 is CASSSSTGGIDEQYF. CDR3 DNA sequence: TGTGCCAGCAGCTCCTCCACAGGGGGCATCGACGAGCAGTACTTC.

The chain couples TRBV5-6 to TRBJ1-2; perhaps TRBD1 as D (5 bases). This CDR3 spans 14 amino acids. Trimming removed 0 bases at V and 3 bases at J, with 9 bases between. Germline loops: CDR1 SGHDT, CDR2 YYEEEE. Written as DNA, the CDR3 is TGTGCCAGCAGCTTGGTGGGGCGCGACTATGGCTACACCTTC. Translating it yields CASSLVGRDYGYTF. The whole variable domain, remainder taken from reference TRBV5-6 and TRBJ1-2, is DAGVTQSPTHLIKTRGQQVTLRCSPKSGHDTVSWYQQALGQGPQFIFQYYEEEERQRGNFPDRFSGHQFPNYSSELNVNALLLGDSALYLCASSLVGRDYGYTFGSGTRLTVV.